These 2 T cell receptor beta chains came from one sample sequenced in a study of shared clonotypes between healthy human individuals. Naive CD8 populations comprised CD45RO-negative cells positively selected for CCR7, excluding terminally differentiated effector memory CD45RA+ cells. Clones were sequenced by immunoSEQ multiplex PCR, and TCRdb holds only the in-frame ones, with some missing. The table records 800,000 to 950,000 clones, just over 95% of them present only once. Source material: naive CD8+ T cells sorted from blood. The source is a man aged 25 to 45 in good health.

The V and J genes are TRBV5-1 and TRBJ2-1; no clear D gene. V lost 0 bases and J 0 bases, leaving 4 bases between the germline ends. CDR1 is SGHRS, CDR2 YFSETQ, per germline. The CDR3 has 14 residues. The CDR3 is CASSLEASYNEQFF. The CDR3 region has the DNA TGCGCCAGCAGCTTGGAGGCCTCCTACAATGAGCAGTTCTTC.

This sequence joins TRBV5-1 and TRBJ2-7; D gene unclear. V was shortened by 5 bases and J by 2 bases, with 8 bases between the two germline ends. The CDR3 has 12 residues. Germline V CDR1 and CDR2: SGHRS, YFSETQ. This chain's CDR3 is CASSTNTYEQYF. DNA for the CDR3: TGCGCCAGCAGTACTAACACCTACGAGCAGTACTTC.